This TCR beta chain stems from a study of T cells in Graves' hyperthyroidism and ophthalmopathy. Study observations and caveats: Prediction of ophthalmopathy progression came a median around 6 months pre-onset.

RNA transcripts were the template for amplifying TCR beta CDR3 regions. In the first-round RT-PCR of the TCR CDR3, the HTBI primer set was used. TCRdb passed the multiplex PCR reads through MiXCR, listing each CDR3 protein once. The sample records around 280,000 distinct CDR3 sequences, less than 15% being singletons. This clonotype has at least ten counts. Its specificity is not known. The CDR3 is 14 residues long. The germline V gene encodes CDR1 SGHTA and CDR2 FQGNSA. V lost 5 bases to trimming and J lost 2 bases, with 12 bases between them. This chain connects TRBV7-2 to TRBJ2-5; maybe TRBD1 (5 bases). This clonotype was sampled from a woman aged 25-40 years with Graves' hyperthyroidism that later progressed to Graves' ophthalmopathy. The sequenced sample consisted of blood. The CDR3 DNA reads as TGTGCCAGCAGCCGAAGATCAGGGCAAGAGACCCAGTACTTC. Translation gives CASSRRSGQETQYF.